This TCR beta chain is drawn from a study of naive and memory T cell subsets. The sample holds many counts of this clonotype. Two oligonucleotides, mixed equimolar, formed the beta constant-region primer covering TRBC1 and TRBC2. Nested alpha and beta constant-region primers with the SP2 primer drove four PCR rounds on ligated cDNA. MiXCR was run by TCRdb on the UMI-ligation and nested PCR reads, yielding one entry per CDR3 protein. The table has 9,500 to 10,000 distinct CDR3 sequences, roughly 5.4% seen once. Germline V CDR1 and CDR2: LNHDA, SQIVND (reference sequence). V shed 5 bases and J shed 2 bases, with 10 bases lying between them. This CDR3 region has 14 residues.

The V call is TRBV19, the J call TRBJ1-3; D gene ambiguous. The sample consisted of CD4+ TEMRA cells from blood. As for subset: effector memory re-expressing CD45RA, CD45RA+ CD27-. This receptor was taken from a human donor in good health. CDR3 sequence reads: CASSAQDPGNTIYF. In DNA form, the CDR3 reads TGTGCCAGTAGTGCCCAGGACCCTGGAAACACCATATATTTT.